In this sample, the clone carrying this T cell receptor (beta chain) turned up many times. Its specificity is unknown. This entry comes from a study of T cells in Graves' hyperthyroidism and ophthalmopathy. Study context: Initial diagnosis, before any treatment, was when peripheral blood was collected.

Study-wide results and limits: Ophthalmopathy stood apart from stable hyperthyroidism in a 13 V-J model.

Uncontrolled infection, other autoimmune disease, pregnancy or lactation barred patients from enrollment. PBMCs were obtained from approximately 9.2 ml fresh peripheral blood. The source material, RNA transcripts, was used to amplify TCR beta CDR3 regions. RT-PCR in the first round (using the HTBI primer set) targeted the TCR CDR3. TCRdb reanalysed the multiplex PCR reads using MiXCR and keeps one entry per CDR3 protein. The sample has hundreds of thousands of distinct CDR3 sequences, roughly 15% seen once. V shed 1 base and J shed 3 bases, with 10 bases lying between them. Germline values: CDR1 LNHNV, CDR2 YYDKDF (reference sequence). This CDR3 comprises 15 residues.

The V gene is TRBV15, the J gene TRBJ2-1; D not resolved. The source is a woman aged 45-59 years with Graves' ophthalmopathy. The source material was blood. The CDR3 DNA reads as TGTGCCACCAGCAGAGTGGGGAATGACTACAATGAGCAGTTCTTC. Encoded protein: CATSRVGNDYNEQFF.